The clone carrying this T cell receptor (beta chain) was observed a few times. Its antigen is currently unknown. These data originate in a study of T cell repertoires in cytomegalovirus infection. Study findings and constraints: Summed frequency of shared TCR beta families picked out CMV carriers who also had the relevant HLA.

TCRdb recomputed calls from the reads with MiXCR, one row per CDR3 protein. The top ten hold about 4.6% of the sample, which has 150,000 to 200,000 distinct CDR3 sequences, roughly 9.8% seen once. The receptor was derived from a human donor in good health (CMV status not recorded). Some clones in this sample may be carry-over from other donors' samples. Sequences were obtained from PBMCs.

This chain's CDR3 is CSARKGRTNQPQHF. The CDR3 region has the DNA TGCAGTGCTAGAAAGGGGAGGACCAATCAGCCCCAGCATTTT. The chain uses TRBV20-1 and TRBJ1-5; a weak D match, TRBD1 (5 bases). The CDR3 sequence is 14 residues long. Germline assignment: CDR1 DFQATT and CDR2 SNEGSKA (reference sequence). Deletions cut 2 bases from V and 3 bases from J, with 11 bases between.